Listed here are 23 T cell receptor beta chains from one sample, sequenced in a study of blood T cells in healthy people across ages. Next came a second PCR, run for roughly 6 to 11 cycles, which used a sample-barcoded 5' primer along with a J-beta primer mix. One entry per CDR3 protein results from TCRdb running MiXCR on the 5' RACE reads. This table holds 1.5 million to 2 million distinct CDR3 sequences, approximately 28% found once. The sample consisted of blood. These receptors came from a woman aged 25 to 39 in good health.

The table lists this clonotype with a few counts. The chain is built from TRBV30 and TRBJ1-5; 7 bases are a match to TRBD1. The ends lost 5 bases at V and 2 bases at J; junction bases unmatched: 3. This CDR3 comprises 13 residues. From germline, CDR1 is GTSNPN and CDR2 SVGIG (reference sequence). The CDR3 bases are TGTGCCTGGGCTACAGGGGGCAATCAGCCCCAGCATTTT. It codes for CAWATGGNQPQHF.

As to this clonotype: A much larger clone lies one base from this, so it may be a read error. V gene TRBV7-2 combines with J gene TRBJ2-5, with D perhaps assigned TRBD1 or TRBD2 (5 bases each). Germline V CDR1 and CDR2: SGHTA, FQGNSA. The germline V and J ends were trimmed by 8 bases and 11 bases, with 21 bases remaining between them. This CDR3 region has 13 residues. In DNA form, the CDR3 reads TGTGCCAGCGGCTCTGGGGGACGAAGGGAGCAGTACTTC. Residues: CASGSGGRREQYF.

This chain links TRBV7-9 with TRBJ1-6; TRBD1 aligns across 9 bases. Trimming at V came to 5 bases and at J to 16 bases, leaving 15 bases not matched to a gene. Germline V CDR1 and CDR2: SEHNR, FQNEAQ (reference sequence). The length of the CDR3 is 15 residues. The CDR3: CASSPPGTGSSSLHF. For the CDR3, the DNA is TGTGCCAGCAGCCCCCCAGGGACAGGGTCTAGTTCACTCCACTTT.

A few counts support this clonotype. This chain links TRBV6-2 or TRBV6-3 with TRBJ1-5, with D possibly TRBD1 on 6 matching bases. The V and J ends lost 6 bases and 3 bases respectively, with 12 bases between them. The CDR3 has 14 amino acids. Per the germline V gene, CDR1 is MNHEY and CDR2 is SVGEGT. CDR3 in DNA: TGTGCCAGCAGGACCACAGGGAACAATCAGCCCCAGCATTTT. This sequence encodes CASRTTGNNQPQHF.

This clonotype showed up many times. J is TRBJ2-4 and V is TRBV15, with D perhaps TRBD1 (5 bases). This CDR3 has 13 residues. V dropped 3 bases and J dropped 5 bases, with 8 bases sitting between them. Per the germline V gene, CDR1 is LNHNV and CDR2 is YYDKDF (reference sequence). The CDR3 DNA reads TGTGCCACCAGCAGTGTCAGGGAAAACATTCAGTACTTC. As protein: CATSSVRENIQYF.

In its sample, this clonotype was seen a few times. This chain joins TRBV20-1 and TRBJ1-2, with D unresolved. Germline loops: CDR1 DFQATT, CDR2 SNEGSKA (reference sequence). CDR3 length: 11 residues. V lost 3 bases to trimming and J lost 5 bases, with 7 bases between them. CDR3 nucleotides: TGCAGTGCTAGTTTGGGGTATGGCTACACCTTC. Protein product: CSASLGYGYTF.

About this clonotype: The germline gene is not matched at one end of the junction; a read error may be the cause. V and J are TRBV5-1 and TRBJ1-2; possibly TRBD1 for D (6 bases). CDR3 length equals 14 residues. Germline V gives CDR1 SGHRS, CDR2 YFSETQ. The CDR3 DNA reads as TGCACCAGCAGCTTGGTGGGGGGCCGGTATGGCTACACCTTC. Its protein is CTSSLVGGRYGYTF.

The rearrangement joins TRBV5-4 to TRBJ2-3; D might be TRBD2 (5 bases). This CDR3 comprises 16 residues. Germline-derived CDR1 and CDR2 are SGHNT and YYREEE (reference sequence). V lost 0 bases and J 4 bases, leaving 15 bases between the germline ends. This CDR3 reads CASSLDPGVGADTQYF. CDR3 sequence (DNA): TGTGCCAGCAGCTTGGATCCCGGGGTCGGAGCAGATACGCAGTATTTT.

The table lists this clonotype with a few counts. V usage is TRBV14 and J usage is TRBJ2-1; the match to TRBD2 covers 7 bases. The V gene end was trimmed by 4 bases and the J gene end by 3 bases; junction bases not matched to a gene: 9. This CDR3 comprises 16 residues. Per the germline V gene, CDR1 is SGHDN and CDR2 is FVKESK. CDR3 nucleotides: TGTGCCAGCAGCCCATCTTGGCGGGGGATCTACAATGAGCAGTTCTTC. It encodes CASSPSWRGIYNEQFF.

In this sample, this clonotype turned up many times. The DNA for the CDR3 is TGCAGTGCTAGTCTAGCGGCGAATGAGCAGTTCTTC. Encoded protein: CSASLAANEQFF. This sequence joins TRBV20-1 and TRBJ2-1; 7 positions agree with TRBD2. V dropped 3 bases and J dropped 7; count of bases not matched to a gene: 3. The CDR3 covers 12 residues. Germline values: CDR1 DFQATT, CDR2 SNEGSKA (reference sequence).

This clonotype has only a few counts. This chain uses TRBV20-1 with TRBJ2-7; tentative D call: TRBD2 (5 bases). Trimming removed 0 bases at V and 7 bases at J, with 19 bases between. Germline CDR1 and CDR2: DFQATT and SNEGSKA (reference sequence). The CDR3 is 15 amino acids. Here the CDR3 reads CSARDSTLARREQYF. As DNA, the CDR3 is TGCAGTGCTAGAGATTCGACGCTAGCTCGGCGAGAGCAGTACTTC.

The chain combines TRBV7-8 with TRBJ2-7; D is undetermined. Germline V gene lookup returns CDR1 SGHVS and CDR2 FQNEAQ. The V and J ends lost 1 base and 2 bases respectively, with 9 bases between them. CDR3 size: 14 residues. The CDR3 loop is CASSLEVGPYEQYF. CDR3 DNA sequence: TGTGCCAGCAGCTTAGAGGTCGGCCCCTACGAGCAGTACTTC.

With regard to this clonotype: The junction shows a germline mismatch at one end, possibly a read error. This chain joins TRBV7-2 and TRBJ1-2, with D perhaps TRBD1 (6 bases). Germline V gene data show CDR1 as SGHTA and CDR2 as FQGNSA. This CDR3 region has 14 residues. The CDR3 DNA is TGTGCCTGCAGCCAGGTACAGGGCCTCTCTGGCTACACCTTC. Translation: CACSQVQGLSGYTF.

This chain uses TRBV12-3 or TRBV12-4 with TRBJ2-5; TRBD1 or TRBD2 may be the D gene (7 bases each). V lost 8 bases and J lost 2, with 15 bases in between. CDR3 length equals 14 residues. The CDR3 reads CASGEGAVQETQYF. The CDR3 DNA reads TGTGCCAGCGGGGAGGGGGCGGTACAAGAGACCCAGTACTTC.

This clonotype has a handful of counts. This chain joins TRBV7-9 and TRBJ2-2, with TRBD2 matching 9 bases. Looked up from germline, CDR1 is SEHNR and CDR2 is FQNEAQ (reference sequence). The CDR3 is made up of 15 amino acids. V was clipped by 7 bases and J by 0 bases; unmatched bases: 3. In DNA form, the CDR3 reads TGTGCCAGCATCAGACTAGCGGCGAACACCGGGGAGCTGTTTTTT. Its protein product is CASIRLAANTGELFF.

The chain is built from TRBV3-1 and TRBJ1-2; D call uncertain. V gave up 3 bases and J gave up 6 bases, with 14 bases separating them. Germline assignment: CDR1 LGHDT and CDR2 YNNKEL (reference sequence). This CDR3 spans 14 amino acids. CDR3 sequence reads: CASSHLGGDDGYTF. The CDR3 region has the DNA TGTGCCAGCAGCCACTTGGGCGGCGATGATGGCTACACCTTC.

V and J are TRBV15 and TRBJ1-1, with 9 bases matching TRBD1. This CDR3 comprises 17 residues. Germline lookup yields CDR1 LNHNV and CDR2 YYDKDF (reference sequence). The V gene end was trimmed by 5 bases and the J gene end by 3 bases; junction bases not matched to a gene: 13. The CDR3 DNA reads TGTGCCACCAGCCTAAGCCCCCGCGACAGGGGGGACACTGAAGCTTTCTTT. This encodes CATSLSPRDRGDTEAFF.

Here the CDR3 reads CASSLGLAGSEEAFF. CDR3 DNA: TGTGCCAGCAGCTTAGGGTTGGCGGGCTCGGAAGAAGCTTTCTTT. The rearrangement joins TRBV7-2 to TRBJ1-1; the D is unclear. Germline assignment: CDR1 SGHTA and CDR2 FQGNSA. The length of the CDR3 is 15 residues. V lost 1 base, J lost 8 bases, and 17 bases lay in between.

This clonotype was seen a few times. The chain employs TRBV20-1 and TRBJ2-1; D may be TRBD2 (6 bases). This CDR3 spans 14 amino acids. In germline, CDR1 is DFQATT, CDR2 SNEGSKA (reference sequence). Between the trimmed V and J ends, which lost 6 bases and 3 bases, there was a span of 15 bases. The CDR3 spells CSAPVREVYNEQFF. DNA of the CDR3: TGCAGTGCCCCGGTCAGGGAGGTCTACAATGAGCAGTTCTTC.

This clonotype was seen ten or more times. The rearrangement uses TRBV29-1 and TRBJ2-1, with TRBD1 matching over 7 bases. Germline trimming cut 4 bases from V and 5 bases from J; bases unmatched to any gene: 2. Germline CDR1 SQVTM, CDR2 ANQGSEA. The CDR3 sequence is 12 residues long. CDR3 bases: TGCAGCGTTGCGACAGGGAACAATGAGCAGTTCTTC. Protein: CSVATGNNEQFF.

The J gene is TRBJ2-1, the V gene TRBV7-9; D remains unclear. The length of the CDR3 is 11 residues. The germline CDR1 and CDR2 sequences are SEHNR and FQNEAQ (reference sequence). Trimming left V 7 bases short and J 7 bases short, with 8 bases between. CDR3 in amino acids: CASNFGNEQFF. The CDR3 DNA follows: TGTGCCAGCAACTTCGGTAATGAGCAGTTCTTC.

About this clonotype itself: Sequence at one end of the junction differs from germline and may be a read error. This chain uses TRBV5-1 with TRBJ2-4, with D possibly called TRBD1 or TRBD2 (6 bases each). This CDR3 contains 13 residues. Germline V gene sequence: CDR1 SGHRS, CDR2 YFSETQ. The CDR3 DNA reads as TGCGCCAGCAGCCTACAGGGAGGAAACATTCGGTACTTC. Translated: CASSLQGGNIRYF.

The chain couples TRBV5-1 to TRBJ2-1; 8 positions match TRBD2. This CDR3 has 18 residues. Germline lookup yields CDR1 SGHRS and CDR2 YFSETQ. J was trimmed by 8 bases and V by 0 bases; bases with no gene match: 16. In DNA form, the CDR3 reads TGCGCCAGCAGCTTGGCCCTGTCCCTGGAGCGGGAGTTGGATGAGCAGTTCTTC. This encodes CASSLALSLERELDEQFF.